A single sample is the source of the 2 T cell receptor beta chains below, sequenced in a study of sequential checkpoint blockade in melanoma. The repertoire was sequenced with immunoSEQ multiplex PCR; TCRdb's copy has only in-frame clones and lacks some. The sample lists about 5,600 clones; 25% to 40% were seen once. The treatment was: randomized to nivolumab then ipilimumab (arm A) or the reverse (arm B). The material sequenced was tumor tissue (inferred from file names), taken from a patient given nivolumab and ipilimumab in sequence. Source of these receptors: a human donor with melanoma.

This sequence joins TRBV10-2 and TRBJ2-1, with a possible D match to TRBD2 (5 bases). The CDR3 spans 14 residues. The V gene's germline CDR1 is WSHSY and CDR2 SAAADI. Between the trimmed V and J ends, which lost 3 bases and 5 bases, there was a span of 11 bases. CDR3 nucleotide sequence: TGCGCCAGCAGTGACTTCGGGAAAAACAATGAGCAGTTCTTC. It specifies CASSDFGKNNEQFF.

This chain uses TRBV29-1 with TRBJ2-7; D call uncertain. Germline V gene lookup returns CDR1 SQVTM and CDR2 ANQGSEA. This CDR3 is built from 12 residues. The germline V and J ends were trimmed by 6 bases and 8 bases, with 17 bases remaining between them. In nucleotides, the CDR3 is TGCAGCGTGTGGATCCTCTCTCGGCAGCAGTACTTC. The encoded protein is CSVWILSRQQYF.